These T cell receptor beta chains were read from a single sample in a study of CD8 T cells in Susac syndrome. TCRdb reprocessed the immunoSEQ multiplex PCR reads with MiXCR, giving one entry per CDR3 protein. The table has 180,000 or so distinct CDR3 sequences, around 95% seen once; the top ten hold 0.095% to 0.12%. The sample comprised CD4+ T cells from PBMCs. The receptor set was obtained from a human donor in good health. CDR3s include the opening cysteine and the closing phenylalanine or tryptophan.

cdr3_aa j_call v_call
CASSRDRLEQYF TRBJ2-7 TRBV27
CASSVVRTGAGDEQFF TRBJ2-1 TRBV9
CASSHNPQGPDTQYF TRBJ2-3 TRBV4-1
CSARPIDGRGLNSPLHF TRBJ1-6 TRBV20-1
CSGEGQGNEQFF TRBJ2-1 TRBV20-1
CASSLVGTVQETQYF TRBJ2-5 TRBV12-3/TRBV12-4
CATSRSPRTDTQYF TRBJ2-3 TRBV15
CASSSAGGRQETQYF TRBJ2-5 TRBV6-6
CATEASGFQPQHF TRBJ1-5 TRBV28
CASSRTDEYGYTF TRBJ1-2 TRBV6-5
CASSSWGSSLKNEQFF TRBJ2-1 TRBV11-2
CAIREGYNEQFF TRBJ2-1 TRBV10-3
CSARGGTDSYNEQFF TRBJ2-1 TRBV20-1
CASSRGTGNQETQYF TRBJ2-5 TRBV3-1
CASSEGTVQETQYF TRBJ2-5 TRBV28
CSASPMLGRGDEQYF TRBJ2-7 TRBV20-1
CATRRPSGGDTQYF TRBJ2-3 TRBV15
CSVIGAGYGYTF TRBJ1-2 TRBV29-1
CASSVSGRETQYF TRBJ2-5 TRBV11-1
CSAGSGSYNEQFF TRBJ2-1 TRBV20-1
CASSVGGEATEAFF TRBJ1-1 TRBV9
CASSLSPGPGTQYF TRBJ2-5 TRBV7-3
CASSSYGTGAYNEQFF TRBJ2-1 TRBV27
CAISDSRLRGQNIQYF TRBJ2-4 TRBV10-3
CSVGRRFNEQFF TRBJ2-1 TRBV29-1
CSAGTPGTEAFF TRBJ1-1 TRBV29-1
CSVASGGDNEQFF TRBJ2-1 TRBV29-1
CASRESPGYGYTF TRBJ1-2 TRBV2
CATSDLGSKETQYF TRBJ2-5 TRBV24-1
CASGGGHYEQYF TRBJ2-7 TRBV7-2
CASSQVGVVNEQFF TRBJ2-1 TRBV14
CASSATGGGYTF TRBJ1-2 TRBV25-1
CASSQEFRQGREGYTF TRBJ1-2 TRBV3-1
CASSLRSRPHLNEQFF TRBJ2-1 TRBV5-1
CASSPFSSGGLGQQFF TRBJ2-1 TRBV11-2
CASSKTGTGDTQYF TRBJ2-3 TRBV7-2
CATSDTNRYNEQFF TRBJ2-1 TRBV24-1
CASSDQLGPYEQYF TRBJ2-7 TRBV19
CASSQDRWLNEQFF TRBJ2-1 TRBV4-3
CSVGRGQETQYF TRBJ2-5 TRBV29-1
CSASPPTGDEYGYTF TRBJ1-2 TRBV20-1
CASSQAEETQYF TRBJ2-5 TRBV3-1
CASSQGSYSTDTQYF TRBJ2-3 TRBV3-1
CASKASGTSSSYNEQFF TRBJ2-1 TRBV5-4
CSARKGGGYGYTF TRBJ1-2 TRBV20-1
CSAHEGAWEETQYF TRBJ2-5 TRBV29-1
CSAASGPTVYNEQFF TRBJ2-1 TRBV20-1
CASSYGRPGLGTEQYF TRBJ2-7 TRBV6-5
CSALTGMNTEAFF TRBJ1-1 TRBV29-1
CASSPRETQYF TRBJ2-5 TRBV12-3/TRBV12-4
CASSSRDLYNEQFF TRBJ2-1 TRBV9
CSAKTGTSTDTQYF TRBJ2-3 TRBV20-1
CASSKMEGQTYNSPLHF TRBJ1-6 TRBV7-2
CASSVTGPYEQYF TRBJ2-7 TRBV18
CASSQRQLAGGSTDTQYF TRBJ2-3 TRBV3-1
CSVSPNTGELFF TRBJ2-2 TRBV29-1
CSAGPTGSDTQYF TRBJ2-3 TRBV29-1
CACHQGGQDTQYF TRBJ2-3 TRBV30
CATSRGTGGDSEAFF TRBJ1-1 TRBV15
CSASSSLATDTQYF TRBJ2-3 TRBV20-1